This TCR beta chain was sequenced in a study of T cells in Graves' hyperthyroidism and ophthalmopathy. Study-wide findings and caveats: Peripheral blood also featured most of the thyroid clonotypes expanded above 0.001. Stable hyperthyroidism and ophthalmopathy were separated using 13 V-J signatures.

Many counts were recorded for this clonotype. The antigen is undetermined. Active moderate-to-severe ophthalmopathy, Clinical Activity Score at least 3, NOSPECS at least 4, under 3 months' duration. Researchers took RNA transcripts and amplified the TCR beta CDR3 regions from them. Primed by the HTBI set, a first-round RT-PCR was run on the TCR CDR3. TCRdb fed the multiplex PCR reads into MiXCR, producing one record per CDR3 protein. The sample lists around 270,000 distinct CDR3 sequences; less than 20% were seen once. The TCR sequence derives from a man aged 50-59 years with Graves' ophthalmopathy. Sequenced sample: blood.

CDR3 coding DNA: TGTGCCAGCAGGCAGGACTCAGGGGACAATGAGCAGTTCTTC. Translation gives CASRQDSGDNEQFF. V and J are TRBV7-9 and TRBJ2-1; the D gene is possibly TRBD1 (6 bases). The CDR3 is made up of 14 amino acids. Germline assignment: CDR1 SEHNR and CDR2 FQNEAQ (reference sequence). V lost 6 bases and J 5 bases, leaving 14 bases between the germline ends.